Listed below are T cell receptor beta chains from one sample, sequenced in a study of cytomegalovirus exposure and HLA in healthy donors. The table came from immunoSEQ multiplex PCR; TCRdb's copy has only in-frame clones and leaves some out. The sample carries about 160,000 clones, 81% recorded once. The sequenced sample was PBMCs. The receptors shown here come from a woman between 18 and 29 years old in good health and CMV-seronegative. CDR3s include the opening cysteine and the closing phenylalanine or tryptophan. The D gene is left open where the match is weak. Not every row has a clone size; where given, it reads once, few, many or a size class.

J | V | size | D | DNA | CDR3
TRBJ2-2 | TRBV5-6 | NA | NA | TGTGCCAGCAGCTTCCGGGTGAGAGACACCGGGGAGCTGTTTTTT | CASSFRVRDTGELFF
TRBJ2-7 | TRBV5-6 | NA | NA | TGTGCCAGCAGCTTCGACTCCAGTCTCCTCTACGAGCAGTACTTC | CASSFDSSLLYEQYF
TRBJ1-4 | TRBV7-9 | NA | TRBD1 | TGTTCCAGCAGCGATCCTAACAGGGGGCGCGACCTAACTAATGAAAAACTGTTTTTT | CSSSDPNRGRDLTNEKLFF
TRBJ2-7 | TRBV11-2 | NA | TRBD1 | TGTGCCAGCACCCGCTTCGGGTCCGTGGGCAGGGGGCGCGACTACGAGCAGTACTTC | CASTRFGSVGRGRDYEQYF
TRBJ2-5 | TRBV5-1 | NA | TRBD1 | TGCGCCAGCAGCCAGTCCCGACAGGGCGGGACCCAGTACTTC | CASSQSRQGGTQYF
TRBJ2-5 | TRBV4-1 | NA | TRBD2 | TGCGCCAGCAGCCAAGTAAAACTAGCGATTAAGGGGTGGGAGACCCAGTACTTC | CASSQVKLAIKGWETQYF
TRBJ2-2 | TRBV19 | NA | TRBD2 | TGTGCCAGTAGGGGACTAGCGGGGGTGAACACCGGGGAGCTGTTTTTT | CASRGLAGVNTGELFF
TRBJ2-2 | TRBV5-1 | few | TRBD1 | TGCGCCAGCAGCCGAAACGCTCAGACAGGGGCTGGCGGGGAGCTGTTTTTT | CASSRNAQTGAGGELFF
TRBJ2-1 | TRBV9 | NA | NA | TGTGCCAGCAGCGCGTACCGGGAACGGGGTAATGAGCAGTTCTTC | CASSAYRERGNEQFF
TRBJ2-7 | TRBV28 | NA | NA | TGTGCCAGCAGCCTACTACACACCGTCCCTCCCTCCTACGAGCAGTACTTC | CASSLLHTVPPSYEQYF
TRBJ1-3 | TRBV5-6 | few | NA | TGTGCCAGCAGCTTAGAGCCTGACTCTGGAAACACCATATATTTT | CASSLEPDSGNTIYF
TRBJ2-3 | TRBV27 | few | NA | TGTGCCAGCAGTTTACGCCCCGAGGGGAGGTCTGGCACAGATACGCAGTATTTT | CASSLRPEGRSGTDTQYF
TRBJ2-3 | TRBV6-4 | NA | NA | TGTGCCAGCAGTGAACGCGGTAGCCCGGATACGCAGTATTTT | CASSERGSPDTQYF
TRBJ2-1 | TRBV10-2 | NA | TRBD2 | TGCGCCAGCAGTGAGTCCAGCGGGAGCATCTATGAGCAGTTCTTC | CASSESSGSIYEQFF
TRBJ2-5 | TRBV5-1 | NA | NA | TGCGCCAGCAGGAGCTTAAGGGGTCAAGAGACCCAGTACTTC | CASRSLRGQETQYF
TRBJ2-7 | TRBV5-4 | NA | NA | TGTGCCAGCAGCGCGGACTACTACGAGCAGTACTTC | CASSADYYEQYF
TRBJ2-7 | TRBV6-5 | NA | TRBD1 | TGTGCCAGCAGTTACAGGGACAGGGACTACGAGCAGTACTTC | CASSYRDRDYEQYF
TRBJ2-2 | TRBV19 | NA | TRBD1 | TGTGCCAGTAGTATTGGACAGGGTTGGGGCGGGGAGCTGTTTTTT | CASSIGQGWGGELFF
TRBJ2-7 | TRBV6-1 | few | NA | TGTGCCAGCAGTTCGACAGATACCTACGAGCAGTACTTC | CASSSTDTYEQYF
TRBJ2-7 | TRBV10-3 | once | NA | TGTGCCATTGGGCAGACGGTTAGCTCCTACGAGCAGTACTTC | CAIGQTVSSYEQYF
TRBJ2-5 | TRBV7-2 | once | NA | TGTGCCAGCAGCCTGTACCAAGAGACCCAGTACTTC | CASSLYQETQYF
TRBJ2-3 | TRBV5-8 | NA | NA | TGTGCCAGCAGCTCGGTGCATGAGGGGGGGGGCACAGATACGCAGTATTTT | CASSSVHEGGGTDTQYF
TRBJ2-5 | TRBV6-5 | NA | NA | TGTGCCAGCAGTTACTACTCAAACAGGGTAACGGAGACCCAGTACTTC | CASSYYSNRVTETQYF
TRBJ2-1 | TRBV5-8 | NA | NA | TGTGCCAGCAGCTTGCACTTCGCGCAGTTCTTC | CASSLHFAQFF
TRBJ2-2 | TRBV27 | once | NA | TGTGCCAGCAGTTTGGAGCGGGTGAACACCGGGGAGCTGTTTTTT | CASSLERVNTGELFF
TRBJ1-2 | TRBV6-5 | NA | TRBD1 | TGTGCCAGCAGTTACTCGGGACAGGGGATCTATGGCTACACCTTC | CASSYSGQGIYGYTF
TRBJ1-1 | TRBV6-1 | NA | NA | TGTGCCAGCAGTGCACAGGGAGCCATAATGAACACTGAAGCTTTCTTT | CASSAQGAIMNTEAFF
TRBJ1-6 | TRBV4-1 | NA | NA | TGCGCCAGCAGCCCCCAGGCCATCCAGAGTAATTCACCCCTCCACTTT | CASSPQAIQSNSPLHF
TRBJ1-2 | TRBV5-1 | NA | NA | TGCGCCAGCAGACCGACAGAAAACTATGGCTACACCTTC | CASRPTENYGYTF
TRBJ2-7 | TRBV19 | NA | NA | TGTGCCAGTAGTAGACTAGAGGGCGAGCAGTACTTC | CASSRLEGEQYF
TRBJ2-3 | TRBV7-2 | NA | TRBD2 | TGTGCCAGCAGCTGGGTGGGCGGGAGGGCCCCCGGTAGCACAGATACGCAGTATTTT | CASSWVGGRAPGSTDTQYF
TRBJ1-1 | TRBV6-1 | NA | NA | TGTGCCAGTGGGGACACCCTCGAAGCCTTCTTT | CASGDTLEAFF
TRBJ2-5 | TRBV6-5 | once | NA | TGTGCCAGCAGTTACGAAACAGGCGCTGGGCCCAAGTACTTC | CASSYETGAGPKYF
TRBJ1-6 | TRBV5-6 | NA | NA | TGTGCCAGCAGTGACCCCGGGTATAATTCACCCCTCCACTTT | CASSDPGYNSPLHF
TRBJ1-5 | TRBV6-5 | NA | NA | TGTGCCAGCAGTTACGGGCCCAGCAATCAGCCCCAGCATTTT | CASSYGPSNQPQHF
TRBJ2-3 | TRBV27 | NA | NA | TGTGCCAGCAGTTCCGACCCCCGGGGAGATACGCAGTATTTT | CASSSDPRGDTQYF
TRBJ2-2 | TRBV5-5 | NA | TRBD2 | TGTGCCAGCAGCTTGATTCTAGCGGCGAACACCGGGGAGCTGTTTTTT | CASSLILAANTGELFF
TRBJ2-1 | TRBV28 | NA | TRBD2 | TGTGCCAGCACTTTAAGGACTAGCGGCGTAGATTCCTACAATGAGCAGTTCTTC | CASTLRTSGVDSYNEQFF
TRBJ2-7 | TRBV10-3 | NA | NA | TGTGCCATCACCCCACAGGTGAGCTCCTACGAGCAGTACTTC | CAITPQVSSYEQYF
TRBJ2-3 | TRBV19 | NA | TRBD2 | TGTGCCAGTAGTACTAGCGGGGTACCAGATACGCAGTATTTT | CASSTSGVPDTQYF
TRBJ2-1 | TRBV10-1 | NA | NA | TGCGCCAGCAGTGGGAGACGGGGGTACAATGAGCAGTTCTTC | CASSGRRGYNEQFF
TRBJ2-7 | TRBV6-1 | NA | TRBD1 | TGTGCCAGCCGCCTCCGGGACAGGGCTTCTCCGTGGCAGTACTTC | CASRLRDRASPWQYF
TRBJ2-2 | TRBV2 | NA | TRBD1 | TGTGCCAGCAGTGAATGGACAGGGACCGGGGAGCTGTTTTTT | CASSEWTGTGELFF
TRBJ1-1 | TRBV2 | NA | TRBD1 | TGTGCCAGCAGAGTACAGGGGGCGGACACTGAAGCTTTCTTC | CASRVQGADTEAFF
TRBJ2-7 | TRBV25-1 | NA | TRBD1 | TGTGCCAGCAGTTTACAGGGGAGACCCTACGAGCAGTACTTC | CASSLQGRPYEQYF
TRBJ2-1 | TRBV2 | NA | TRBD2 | TGTGCCAGCAGTGAAAAGGGACTAGCGGGAGAGGGGCAGTTCTTC | CASSEKGLAGEGQFF
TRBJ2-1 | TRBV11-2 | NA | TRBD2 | TGTGCCAGCAGCGGACTAGCGGACCTAGGGGGTGAGCAGTTCTTC | CASSGLADLGGEQFF
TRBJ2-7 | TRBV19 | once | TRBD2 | TGTGCCAGTAGTGCGCGGGAGCCCTACGAGCAGTACTTC | CASSAREPYEQYF
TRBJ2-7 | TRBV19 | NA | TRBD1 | TGTGCCAGTAGTTCCGGGACAGGGGGCTACGAGCAGTACTTC | CASSSGTGGYEQYF